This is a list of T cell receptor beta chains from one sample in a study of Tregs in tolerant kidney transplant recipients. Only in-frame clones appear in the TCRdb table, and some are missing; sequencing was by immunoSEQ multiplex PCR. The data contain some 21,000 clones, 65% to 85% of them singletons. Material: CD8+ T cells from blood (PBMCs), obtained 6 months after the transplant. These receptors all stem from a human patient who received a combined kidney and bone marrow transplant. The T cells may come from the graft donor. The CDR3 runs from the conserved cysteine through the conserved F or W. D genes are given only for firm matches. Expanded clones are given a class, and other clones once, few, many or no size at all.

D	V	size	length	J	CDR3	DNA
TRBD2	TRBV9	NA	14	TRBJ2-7	CASSGGGRSYEQYF	TGTGCCAGCAGCGGCGGGGGACGATCCTACGAGCAGTACTTC
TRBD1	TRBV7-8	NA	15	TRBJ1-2	CASSPRQGMEDGYTF	TGTGCCAGCAGCCCTCGACAGGGAATGGAGGATGGCTACACCTTC
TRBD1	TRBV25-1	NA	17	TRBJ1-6	CASQTGSLTTYNSPLHF	TGTGCCAGCCAGACAGGGAGCCTAACCACCTATAATTCCCCCCTCCACTTT
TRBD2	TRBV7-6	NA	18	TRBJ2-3	CASSLGEGAGGHLDTQYF	TGTGCCAGCAGCTTAGGGGAAGGAGCGGGAGGACATTTAGATACGCAGTATTTT
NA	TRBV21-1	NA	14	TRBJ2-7	CASSKANCTYEQYF	TGTGCCAGCAGCAAAGCCAACTGTACCTACGAGCAGTACTTC
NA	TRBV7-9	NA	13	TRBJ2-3	CASRVGVTDTQYF	TGTGCCAGCAGGGTGGGAGTCACAGATACGCAGTATTTT
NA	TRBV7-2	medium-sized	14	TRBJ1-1	CASSPRQAYTEAFF	TGTGCCAGCAGCCCCCGCCAGGCTTACACTGAAGCTTTCTTT
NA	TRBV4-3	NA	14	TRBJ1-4	CASSPTMGGEKLFF	TGCGCCAGCAGCCCGACAATGGGGGGTGAAAAACTGTTTTTT
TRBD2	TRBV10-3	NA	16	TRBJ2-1	CAISEPWLAGYNEQFF	TGTGCCATCAGTGAGCCGTGGCTAGCGGGCTACAATGAGCAGTTCTTC
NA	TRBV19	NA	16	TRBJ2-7	CASSKTLALDLYEQYF	TGTGCCAGTAGTAAGACACTAGCTCTCGACCTCTACGAGCAGTACTTC
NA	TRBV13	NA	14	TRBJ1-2	CASSFQRGRHGYTF	TGTGCCAGCAGCTTTCAGCGGGGGAGGCATGGCTACACCTTC
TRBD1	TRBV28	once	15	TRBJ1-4	CASNLRGLFNEKLFF	TGTGCCAGCAATCTTAGGGGGCTGTTTAATGAAAAACTGTTTTTT
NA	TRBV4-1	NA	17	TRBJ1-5	CASSQEGGRNSNQPQHF	TGCGCCAGCAGCCAAGAAGGGGGACGGAATAGCAATCAGCCCCAGCATTTT
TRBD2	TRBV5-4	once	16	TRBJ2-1	CASSLELGGAPHEQFF	TGTGCCAGCAGCTTGGAACTCGGGGGGGCCCCGCATGAGCAGTTCTTC
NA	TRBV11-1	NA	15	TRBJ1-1	CASSLAGRADTEAFF	TGTGCCAGCAGCTTAGCGGGCAGGGCGGACACTGAAGCTTTCTTT
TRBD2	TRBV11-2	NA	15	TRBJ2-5	CASSSSGGALETQYF	TGTGCCAGCAGCTCTAGCGGGGGGGCTTTAGAGACCCAGTACTTC
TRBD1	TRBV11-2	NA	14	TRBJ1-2	CASSFGQGTGGYTF	TGTGCCAGCAGCTTCGGACAGGGAACGGGCGGCTACACCTTC